This TCR beta chain appears in the sequencing data of a study of blood T cell repertoires in COVID-19. About the study: Acute-phase and convalescent COVID-19 samples originated in the United States, Italy and Spain. Sources were T cells, B-cell-depleted T cells, or PBMCs; the material itself was cDNA or gDNA.

The CDR3 totals 12 residues. Trimming removed 2 bases at V and 9 bases at J, with 10 bases between. Germline V gene sequence: CDR1 MNHNY, CDR2 SVGAGI (reference sequence). Seattle patients were enrolled while actively infected and followed longitudinally. This clone occurred a few times. In the source study's methods: Estimated nucleated cell counts came from reference gene primer amplification. Assay: immunoSEQ multiplex PCR; the TCRdb copy retains only in-frame clones and omits some. That table is the source of V, J and clone size, and D and trimming were worked out from the DNA. The sample consists of 260,000 or so clones, roughly four fifths of them appearing once.

The chain joins TRBV6-6 to TRBJ2-5; D is perhaps TRBD1 (5 bases). The receptor was isolated from a woman over 75 with COVID-19, enrolled during active disease. Material: peripheral blood. CDR3 nucleotides: TGTGCCAGCAGTTACCAACAAGGGGCCCAGTACTTC. Encoded protein: CASSYQQGAQYF.